The following is a TCR beta chain sequence with its context. Its target is unknown. Treatment here: approximately 9-day PBMC culture with coronavirus spike peptide pools or control peptides (ViraFEST assay). V shed 4 bases and J shed 6 bases, with 12 bases lying between them. Germline V gene lookup returns CDR1 SNHLY and CDR2 FYNNEI. The CDR3 runs 13 residues. This specimen comes from a study of vaccination and CD4 T cells after COVID-19. As for the study in general: Researchers treated cells with overlapping spike peptides taken from SARS-CoV-2, HCoV-NL63, HCoV-OC43 and HCoV-229E.

Sequencing of cultured CD4+ T cell DNA used the Oncomine TCR Beta short-read assay. Genomic DNA was drawn out of CD4+ T cells grown in culture. TCRdb analysed the PCR reads with MiXCR anew, one entry per CDR3 protein. The sample gives just under 20,000 distinct CDR3 sequences, approximately 48% of which show up once; roughly 14% is in the top ten. The clonotype originates from a human donor with COVID-19. The chain joins TRBV2 to TRBJ1-2, with a weak D call TRBD1 (6 bases). The specimen was cultured CD4+ T cells from blood. CDR3 bases: TGTGCCAGCAGTGTTCCCGGGACACATGGCTACACCTTC. Encoded protein: CASSVPGTHGYTF.